These 6 T cell receptor beta chains came from one sample sequenced in a study of blood T cell repertoires in COVID-19. Sequenced by immunoSEQ multiplex PCR; TCRdb stores in-frame clones only, minus some. The sample contains some 350,000 clones, roughly 90% of which appear only once. Sequences were obtained from peripheral blood. These receptors all come from a young woman with COVID-19, enrolled during active disease.

Comments on this clone: The identical CDR3 is also encoded by other nucleotide sequences in the sample. V and J are TRBV7-2 and TRBJ2-3; D is unresolved. The germline V and J ends were trimmed by 3 bases and 2 bases, with 6 bases remaining between them. The CDR3 has 13 residues. Per germline, CDR1 SGHTA and CDR2 FQGNSA. CDR3 residues: CASSLYNTDTQYF. The CDR3 region has the DNA TGTGCCAGCAGCTTGTATAACACAGATACGCAGTATTTT. The variable domain in full, with the rest retrieved from reference TRBV7-2 and TRBJ2-3, is GAGVSQSPSNKVTEKGKDVELRCDPISGHTALYWYRQSLGQGLEFLIYFQGNSAPDKSGLPSDRFSAERTGGSVSTLTIQRTQQEDSAVYLCASSLYNTDTQYFGPGTRLTVL.

The chain joins TRBV19 to TRBJ1-1, with TRBD1 identical over 9 bases. The V gene end was trimmed by 6 bases and the J gene end by 8 bases; junction bases not matched to a gene: 7. Germline CDR1 is LNHDA and CDR2 is SQIVND (reference sequence). This CDR3 has 13 amino acids. CDR3 amino acids: CASSRDRALEAFF. For the CDR3, the DNA is TGTGCCAGTAGCCGGGACAGGGCACTAGAAGCTTTCTTT.

The chain combines TRBV18 with TRBJ1-6; D is possibly TRBD1 (6 bases). Germline V lookup: CDR1 KGHSH, CDR2 LQKENI. This CDR3 has 15 amino acids. V was shortened by 0 bases and J by 5 bases, with 8 bases between the two germline ends. CDR3 sequence (DNA): TGTGCCAGCTCACCACCGACAGGTGATAATTCACCCCTCCACTTT. Protein: CASSPPTGDNSPLHF. Together with reference TRBV18 and TRBJ1-6, the CDR3 gives the full variable domain: NAGVMQNPRHLVRRRGQEARLRCSPMKGHSHVYWYRQLPEEGLKFMVYLQKENIIDESGMPKERFSAEFPKEGPSILRIQQVVRGDSAAYFCASSPPTGDNSPLHFGNGTRLTVT.

The rearrangement uses TRBV4-1 and TRBJ2-3; no clear D gene. The germline gives CDR1 MGHRA, CDR2 YSYEKL. CDR3 length: 16 amino acids. V lost 1 base and J 4 bases, leaving 15 bases between the germline ends. The CDR3, as DNA: TGCGCCAGCAGCCAAGTGGGCCCTATGTTATCAGATACGCAGTATTTT. This encodes CASSQVGPMLSDTQYF.

For the CDR3, the DNA is TGTGCCAGCAGCGTCATGTCGGGCGGGGTATCAAACACCATATATTTT. This gives the protein CASSVMSGGVSNTIYF. The V call is TRBV9, the J call TRBJ1-3; D is undetermined. Trimming removed 2 bases at V and 6 bases at J, with 18 bases between. The CDR3 has 16 amino acids. Germline V lookup: CDR1 SGDLS, CDR2 YYNGEE.

The chain carries TRBV10-2 and TRBJ2-3, with 7 bases fitting TRBD2. CDR1 WSHSY and CDR2 SAAADI come from the germline V gene. J gave up 2 bases and V 2 bases, and 10 bases lay outside the gene matches. The CDR3 is 17 amino acids. CDR3 residues: CASSEPAGGGVTDTQYF. The CDR3 DNA sequence: TGCGCCAGCAGTGAGCCCGCCGGGGGAGGGGTCACAGATACGCAGTATTTT.